This TCR beta chain appears in the sequencing data of a study of regulatory T cells in long-lasting Graves disease. Specified time point: newly diagnosed GD, antithyroid drugs for less than 3 months. PBMC RNA served as the TCR library source. CDR1 SGHTA and CDR2 FQGNSA come from the germline V gene. CDR3 length: 15 residues. The trim removed 2 bases at V and 7 bases at J, leaving 3 bases unmatched. CDR3 regions were amplified by Arm-PCR using iRepertoire HTBI primers to build TCR beta libraries. TCRdb reanalysed the multiplex PCR reads using MiXCR and keeps one entry per CDR3 protein. The sample holds over 350,000 distinct CDR3 sequences, approximately 15% seen once. Separately, the same data were catalogued under a study of T cells in Graves' hyperthyroidism and ophthalmopathy. Turning to that study: Clinical symptoms, serum thyroxine and TRAb, thyroid ultrasound and orbital computed tomography together formed the diagnostic basis. TCR CDR3 underwent first-round RT-PCR with the HTBI primer set.

The rearrangement joins TRBV7-2 to TRBJ1-6, with 9 positions matching TRBD1. Here the sequenced sample was peripheral blood mononuclear cells (PBMCs), taken at new diagnosis, from a patient treated with antithyroid drugs. The clonotype originates from a woman in her forties or fifties with Graves disease. The CDR3 DNA sequence: TGTGCCAGCAGCTTATTAACAGGGGGCAATTCACCCCTCCACTTT. Protein sequence: CASSLLTGGNSPLHF.